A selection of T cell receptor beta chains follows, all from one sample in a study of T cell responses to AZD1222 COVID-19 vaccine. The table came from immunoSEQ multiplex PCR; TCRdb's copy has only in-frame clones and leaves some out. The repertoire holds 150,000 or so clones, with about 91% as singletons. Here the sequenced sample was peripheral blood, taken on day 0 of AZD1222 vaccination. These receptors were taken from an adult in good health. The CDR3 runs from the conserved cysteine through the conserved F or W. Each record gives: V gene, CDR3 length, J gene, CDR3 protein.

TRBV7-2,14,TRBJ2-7,CASSLEGGPYEQYF
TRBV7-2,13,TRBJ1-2,CASSSARKNGYTF
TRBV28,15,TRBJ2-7,CASSLGADSYYEQYF
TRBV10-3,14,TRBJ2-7,CAISVEGLVYEQYF
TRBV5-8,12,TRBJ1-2,CASSLASYGYTF
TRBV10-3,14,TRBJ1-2,CAIRATGDNYGYTF
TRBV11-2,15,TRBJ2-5,CASSSPAPARETQYF
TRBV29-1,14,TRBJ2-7,CSVEMGTGGLEQYF
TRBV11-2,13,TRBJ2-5,CASSPPGKETQYF
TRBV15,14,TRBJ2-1,CATSRLQGAGEQFF
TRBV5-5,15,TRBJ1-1,CASSLGDREGTEAFF
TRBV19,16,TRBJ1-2,CASSGGGTGGSYGYTF
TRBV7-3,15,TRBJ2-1,CASSAQPSSYNEQFF
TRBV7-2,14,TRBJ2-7,CASSLDPGSYEQYF
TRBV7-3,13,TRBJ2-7,CASSLSPGGEQYF
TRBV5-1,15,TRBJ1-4,CASSITGTPNEKLFF
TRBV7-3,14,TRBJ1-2,CASSYSPYGDGYTF
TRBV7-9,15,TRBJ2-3,CASSPTGEGLDTQYF
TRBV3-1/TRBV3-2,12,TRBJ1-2,CASSLPGIGYTF
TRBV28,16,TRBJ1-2,CASSFDGQRTIYGYTF
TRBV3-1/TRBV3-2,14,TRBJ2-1,CASSRGGGIDEQFF
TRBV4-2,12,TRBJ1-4,CASAPINEKLFF
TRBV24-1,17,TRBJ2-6,CATTETVEVSGANVLTF
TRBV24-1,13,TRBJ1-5,CATSDFGSQPQHF
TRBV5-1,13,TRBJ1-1,CASSLRGGTEAFF
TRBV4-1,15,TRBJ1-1,CASSQGPLRSTEAFF
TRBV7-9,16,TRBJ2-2,CASVGASGSGTGELFF
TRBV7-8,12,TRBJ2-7,CASSLLTYEQYF
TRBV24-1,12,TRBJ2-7,CATSDHLYEQYF
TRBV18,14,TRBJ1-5,CASSPKEGNQPQHF
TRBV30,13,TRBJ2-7,CAWSAGQSYEQYF
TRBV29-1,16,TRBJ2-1,CSVDGQITSSYNEQFF
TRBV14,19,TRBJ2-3,CASSQDCKREGPCTDTQYF
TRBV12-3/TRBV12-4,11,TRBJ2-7,CASSHAYEQYF
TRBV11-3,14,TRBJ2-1,CASSPGTGNNEQFF
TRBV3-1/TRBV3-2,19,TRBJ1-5,CASSPLRRQGVRSNQPQHF
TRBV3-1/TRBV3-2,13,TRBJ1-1,CASSISVGAEAFF
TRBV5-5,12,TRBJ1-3,CASSRTGNTIYF
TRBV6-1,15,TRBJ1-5,CASSTPGTHNQPQHF
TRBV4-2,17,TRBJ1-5,CASSQGGTPYSNQPQHF
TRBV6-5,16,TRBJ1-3,CASSYSDRTTGNTIYF
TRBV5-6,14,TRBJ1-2,CASSLGRMEGGYTF
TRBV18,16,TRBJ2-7,CASSPGSGERVYEQYF
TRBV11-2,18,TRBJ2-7,CASSSPFTSGRTPYEQYF
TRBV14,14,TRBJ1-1,CASSLSGGGTEAFF
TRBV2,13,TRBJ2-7,CASMGGTSYEQYF
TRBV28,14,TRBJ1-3,CASSFQGSRDTIYF
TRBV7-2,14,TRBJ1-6,CASSPRGYNSPLHF
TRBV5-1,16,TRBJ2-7,CASSLALSGSSYEQYF
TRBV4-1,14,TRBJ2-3,CASSHHRLPSTQYF
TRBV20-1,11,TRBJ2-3,CSALDDSAQYF
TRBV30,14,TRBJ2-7,CAWSLGGGSYEQYF
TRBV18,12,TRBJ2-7,CASSQGSYEQYF
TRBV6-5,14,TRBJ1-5,CASSYSRGNQPQHF
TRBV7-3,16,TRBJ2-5,CASSLSLRTVQETQYF
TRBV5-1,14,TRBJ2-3,CASSFDEGSDTQYF
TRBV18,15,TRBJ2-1,CASSPRLAGDHEQFF
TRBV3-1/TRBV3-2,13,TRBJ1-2,CASSPIPNYGYTF